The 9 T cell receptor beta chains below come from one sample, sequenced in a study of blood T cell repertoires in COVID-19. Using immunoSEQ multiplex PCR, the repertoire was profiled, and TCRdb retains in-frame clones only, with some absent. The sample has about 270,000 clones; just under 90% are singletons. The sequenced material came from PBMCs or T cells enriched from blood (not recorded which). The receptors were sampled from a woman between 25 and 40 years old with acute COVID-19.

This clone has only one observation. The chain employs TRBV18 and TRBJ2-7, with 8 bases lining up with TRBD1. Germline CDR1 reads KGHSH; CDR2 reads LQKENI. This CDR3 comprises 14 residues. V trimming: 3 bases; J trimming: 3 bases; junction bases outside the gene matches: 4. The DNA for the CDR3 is TGTGCCAGCTCACCCAGGGACAGGTTCTACGAGCAGTACTTC. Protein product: CASSPRDRFYEQYF.

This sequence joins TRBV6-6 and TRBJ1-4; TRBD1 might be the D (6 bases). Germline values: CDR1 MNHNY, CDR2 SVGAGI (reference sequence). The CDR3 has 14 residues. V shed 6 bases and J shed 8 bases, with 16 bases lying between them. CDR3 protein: CASRSQGSLEKLFF. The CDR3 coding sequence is TGTGCCAGCAGATCACAGGGTTCGTTAGAAAAACTGTTTTTT.

The CDR3 region has the DNA TGTGCCTGGTCCCAGGGGAATCCCAATCAGCCCCAGCATTTT. This encodes CAWSQGNPNQPQHF. This chain connects TRBV30 to TRBJ1-5, with D possibly TRBD1 on 6 matching bases. CDR3 size: 14 residues. Deletions cut 5 bases from V and 3 bases from J, with 14 bases between. Germline CDR1 is GTSNPN and CDR2 is SVGIG (reference sequence). The entire variable domain, with the rest obtained from reference TRBV30 and TRBJ1-5, is as follows: SQTIHQWPATLVQPVGSPLSLECTVEGTSNPNLYWYRQAAGRGLQLLFYSVGIGQISSEVPQNLSASRPQDRQFILSSKKLLLSDSGFYLCAWSQGNPNQPQHFGDGTRLSIL.

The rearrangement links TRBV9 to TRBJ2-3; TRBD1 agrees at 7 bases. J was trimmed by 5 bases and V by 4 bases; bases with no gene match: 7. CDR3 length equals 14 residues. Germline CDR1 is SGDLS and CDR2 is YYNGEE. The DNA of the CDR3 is TGTGCCAGCAGCATAAGCTGGGACAGAGATACGCAGTATTTT. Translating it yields CASSISWDRDTQYF.

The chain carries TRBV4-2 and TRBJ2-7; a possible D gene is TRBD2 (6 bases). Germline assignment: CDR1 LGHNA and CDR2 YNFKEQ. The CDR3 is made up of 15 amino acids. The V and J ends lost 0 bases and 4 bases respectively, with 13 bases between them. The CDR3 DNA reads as TGTGCCAGCAGCCAAGAAGGCGGGGCTTTGTACGAGCAGTACTTC. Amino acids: CASSQEGGALYEQYF.

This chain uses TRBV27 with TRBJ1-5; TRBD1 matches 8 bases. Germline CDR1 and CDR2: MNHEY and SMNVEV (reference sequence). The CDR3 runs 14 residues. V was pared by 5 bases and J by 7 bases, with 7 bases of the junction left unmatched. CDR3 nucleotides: TGTGCCAGCAGTATAGGACAGGGATGGCAGCCCCAGCATTTT. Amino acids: CASSIGQGWQPQHF.

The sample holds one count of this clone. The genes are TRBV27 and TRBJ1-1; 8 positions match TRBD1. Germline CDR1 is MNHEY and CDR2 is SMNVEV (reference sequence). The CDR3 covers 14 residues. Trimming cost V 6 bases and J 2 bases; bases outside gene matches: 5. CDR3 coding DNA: TGTGCCAGCAGCCCCGGACAGGGCAACACTGAAGCTTTCTTT. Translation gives CASSPGQGNTEAFF.

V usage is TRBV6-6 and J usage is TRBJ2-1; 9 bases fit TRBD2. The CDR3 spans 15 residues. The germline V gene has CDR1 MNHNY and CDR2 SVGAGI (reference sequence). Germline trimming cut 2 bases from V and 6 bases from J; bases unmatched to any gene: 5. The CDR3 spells CASSYVAGETNEQFF. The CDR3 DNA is TGTGCCAGCAGTTACGTAGCGGGAGAAACCAATGAGCAGTTCTTC.

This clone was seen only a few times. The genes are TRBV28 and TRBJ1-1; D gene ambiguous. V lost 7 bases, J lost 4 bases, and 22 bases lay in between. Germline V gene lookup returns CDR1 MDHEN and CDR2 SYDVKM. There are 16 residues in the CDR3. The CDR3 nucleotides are TGTGCCAGCATTAGTCCTCGTGGCACAGTGGGCACTGAAGCTTTCTTT. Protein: CASISPRGTVGTEAFF.